These 3 T cell receptor beta chains were sequenced from one sample in a study of T cells after yellow fever vaccination. A single record per CDR3 protein comes from TCRdb applying MiXCR to the 5' RACE reads. The sample contains roughly 500,000 distinct CDR3 sequences, 15% to 20% of which appear only once. Sequencing used PBMCs, obtained 15 days after the yellow fever booster vaccination. The receptors stem from a man aged 25-40 years who received the YFV17D yellow fever vaccine.

This clonotype occurred a few times. The chain uses TRBV20-1 and TRBJ1-1, with D hard to call. V was pared by 6 bases and J by 2 bases, with 13 bases between. Germline CDR1 DFQATT, CDR2 SNEGSKA (reference sequence). CDR3 length: 13 residues. The CDR3 protein is CSARTTPNTEAFF. The CDR3 DNA follows: TGCAGTGCCAGAACGACACCAAACACTGAAGCTTTCTTT.

CDR3 DNA sequence: TGTGCCAGCTCACCCCCTACCGGGACAGCTGGCTCCTACGAGCAGTACTTC. Residues: CASSPPTGTAGSYEQYF. This chain uses TRBV18 with TRBJ2-7, with 7 bases matching TRBD1. V lost 3 bases, J lost 0 bases, and 11 bases stayed unmatched. Germline lookup yields CDR1 KGHSH and CDR2 LQKENI. This CDR3 contains 17 residues.

This clonotype was counted between two and nine times. This chain connects TRBV7-9 to TRBJ1-1; D gene uncertain. The CDR3 totals 13 residues. Germline V CDR1 and CDR2: SEHNR, FQNEAQ (reference sequence). V was clipped by 4 bases and J by 10 bases, with 16 bases between them. CDR3 sequence reads: CASSSTPAGPAFF. The CDR3 region has the DNA TGTGCCAGCAGCTCAACCCCCGCCGGGCCAGCTTTCTTT.